Each of the 5 T cell receptor beta chains below was sequenced from the same sample in a study of metastatic and nonmetastatic thyroid tumors. TCRdb reanalyzed the PCR reads with MiXCR. The data contain about 21,000 clones, about 30% of them singletons. All patients were treatment-naive before thyroid surgery. Sequencing was carried out using adjacent normal tissue. The source is a female donor with papillary thyroid cancer or a benign thyroid nodule (not recorded which). Some clones in this sample may be carry-over from other donors' samples.

The chain is built from TRBV20-1 and TRBJ1-2, with 7 bases lining up with TRBD1. J gave up 3 bases and V 4 bases, and 11 bases lay outside the gene matches. The CDR3 extends over 15 amino acids. In germline, CDR1 is DFQATT, CDR2 SNEGSKA (reference sequence). The chain's CDR3 is CSATLGLTGDYGYTF. The CDR3 nucleotides read TGCAGTGCTACCCTCGGGCTTACAGGGGACTATGGCTACACCTTC.

This clone was detected only once. The chain links TRBV11-3 to TRBJ2-2, with D perhaps matching TRBD2 (6 bases). V was trimmed by 5 bases and J by 3 bases, leaving 16 bases between them. Germline lookup yields CDR1 SGHNT and CDR2 YENEEA. There are 16 residues in the CDR3. The DNA for the CDR3 is TGTGCCAGCAGCCGAGGTGGGGGGTCATACACCGGGGAGCTGTTTTTT. Translating it yields CASSRGGGSYTGELFF.

As for this clone: The DNA is omitted, as the CDR3 cannot be located on it reliably, and the CDR3 follows TCRdb's listing. The chain joins TRBV11-2 to TRBJ2-1; the table's D call, TRBD2, was not checked against the DNA. Germline-derived CDR1 and CDR2 are SGHAT and FQNNGV. A total of 18 residues make up the CDR3, ends included. The CDR3 spells CASCLQGYVLTFGAGQFF.

This clone is medium-sized. V and J are TRBV28 and TRBJ2-1; 7 nucleotides align to TRBD1. Trimming at V came to 5 bases and at J to 14 bases, leaving 15 bases not matched to a gene. Germline values: CDR1 MDHEN, CDR2 SYDVKM. The CDR3 spans 14 residues. Here the CDR3 reads CASSTGDLQRLKFF. CDR3 bases: TGTGCCAGCAGTACAGGGGATCTACAGCGATTAAAGTTCTTC.

This clone is medium-sized (0.01 to 0.1%) by share. The genes are TRBV28 and TRBJ1-2, with TRBD1 matching 9 bases. Per germline, CDR1 MDHEN and CDR2 SYDVKM. Trimming at V came to 7 bases and at J to 1 base, leaving 7 bases not matched to a gene. CDR3 length: 15 residues. For the CDR3, the DNA is TGTGCCAGCATACCTGGGGACAGGGATAACTATGGCTACACCTTC. Translating gives CASIPGDRDNYGYTF.